A single sample is the source of the 18 T cell receptor beta chains below, sequenced in a study of beta chain features in type 1 diabetes. Broader study findings: Type 1 diabetes patients had TCRB CDR3s that were shorter (moderately but significantly so) in all four CD4+ subsets.

The investigators reverse transcribed all of the isolated RNA, so they sequenced expressed TCRB transcripts. TCRdb keeps only in-frame clones here, not all; method: immunoSEQ multiplex PCR. The data contain 600,000 to 700,000 clones, roughly an eighth of them singletons. Their specific antigens are unknown. The source material was naive CD4+ T cells from blood. Receptors originate from a man aged 18 to 35 with type 1 diabetes.

The chain joins TRBV9 to TRBJ1-3; possibly TRBD1 for D (6 bases). Trimming cost V 2 bases and J 0 bases, with 6 bases left between them. This CDR3 is 14 amino acids long. Germline CDR1 and CDR2: SGDLS and YYNGEE. The DNA of the CDR3 is TGTGCCAGCAGCGTGACAGGCTCTGGAAACACCATATATTTT. Protein sequence: CASSVTGSGNTIYF.

This clone showed up just a few times. Here the CDR3 reads CASSLGGWETQYF. CDR3 in DNA: TGTGCCAGCAGCTTAGGGGGATGGGAGACCCAGTACTTC. The V gene is TRBV7-9, the J gene TRBJ2-5; D remains ambiguous. CDR3 length equals 13 residues. CDR1 SEHNR and CDR2 FQNEAQ come from the germline V gene (reference sequence). V gave up 1 base and J gave up 5 bases, with 8 bases separating them.

The chain recombines TRBV10-3 with TRBJ2-7; 9 bases agree with TRBD1. CDR3 size: 15 residues. CDR1 is ENHRY, CDR2 SYGVKD, per germline. After removal of 6 bases from V and 0 bases from J, the junction contained 6 bases not matched to a gene. The CDR3 sequence is CAIRGGQGPSYEQYF. CDR3 nucleotides: TGTGCCATCAGGGGCGGACAGGGGCCCTCCTACGAGCAGTACTTC.

This clone was seen more than once but under ten times. The chain employs TRBV7-2 and TRBJ2-4; no reliable D call. From germline, CDR1 is SGHTA and CDR2 FQGNSA. CDR3 length equals 12 residues. The V and J ends lost 2 bases and 7 bases respectively, with 6 bases between them. CDR3 loop: CASSLLGNIQYF. CDR3 DNA sequence: TGTGCCAGCAGCTTATTGGGTAACATTCAGTACTTC.

The rearrangement links TRBV7-8 to TRBJ2-1; D is undetermined. The CDR3 sequence is 12 residues long. V shed 1 base and J shed 9 bases, with 7 bases lying between them. Germline loops: CDR1 SGHVS, CDR2 FQNEAQ. The CDR3: CASSLVSGEQFF. The CDR3 DNA reads as TGTGCCAGCAGCTTAGTTTCCGGTGAGCAGTTCTTC.

This clone appeared a few times. J is TRBJ1-5 and V is TRBV4-1, with D possibly TRBD1 on 6 matching bases. V shed 0 bases and J shed 2 bases, with 20 bases lying between them. Looked up from germline, CDR1 is MGHRA and CDR2 is YSYEKL. The CDR3 sequence is 19 residues long. The CDR3 sequence: CASSQDPRSRDKGNQPQHF. The CDR3 DNA is TGCGCCAGCAGCCAAGATCCAAGGAGCCGGGACAAGGGCAATCAGCCCCAGCATTTT.

This clone was counted only a few times. The junction shows a germline mismatch at one end, possibly a read error. This chain links TRBV10-3 with TRBJ2-3; possibly TRBD2 for D (5 bases). The germline CDR1 and CDR2 sequences are ENHRY and SYGVKD. The length of the CDR3 is 14 residues. CDR3 coding DNA: TGTGCCAGCAGTTCCCGGGAAAGCACAGATACGCAGTATTTT. This translates into CASSSRESTDTQYF.

This clone was seen a handful of times. Distinct nucleotide sequences in the sample also encode this CDR3. This chain joins TRBV20-1 and TRBJ2-5; no clear D gene. Looked up from germline, CDR1 is DFQATT and CDR2 is SNEGSKA (reference sequence). Trimming stripped 3 bases from V and 5 bases from J, with 4 bases between. The CDR3 contains 10 residues. The CDR3 reads CSASSETQYF. The CDR3 DNA sequence: TGCAGTGCTAGCTCCGAGACCCAGTACTTC.

This clone has just a few counts. The rearrangement joins TRBV5-1 to TRBJ2-2, with a tentative D call TRBD1 (6 bases). The V end was cut by 4 bases, the J end by 1 base, with 11 bases between. The germline CDR1 and CDR2 sequences are SGHRS and YFSETQ. The CDR3 length is 15 residues. The CDR3 nucleotides read TGCGCCAGCAGCCCCAGGACAGTGAACACCGGGGAGCTGTTTTTT. It yields the protein CASSPRTVNTGELFF.

The V gene is TRBV2, the J gene TRBJ2-1, with D tentatively TRBD1 (7 bases). The germline V gene has CDR1 SNHLY and CDR2 FYNNEI. Trimming shortened V by 4 bases and J by 2 bases, and 12 bases separated the two germline ends. This CDR3 has 15 amino acids. DNA for the CDR3: TGTGCCAGCAGTGGAGGCAGGGGGGCCTACAATGAGCAGTTCTTC. It is translated as CASSGGRGAYNEQFF.

This chain connects TRBV10-3 to TRBJ1-4; D ambiguous. CDR3 size: 13 residues. The V gene's germline CDR1 is ENHRY and CDR2 SYGVKD. With 3 bases removed from V and 13 bases from J, the gap between germline ends came to 15 bases. CDR3 protein: CAISDALQSGLFF. CDR3 sequence (DNA): TGTGCCATCAGTGACGCACTTCAGTCGGGACTGTTTTTT.

This sequence joins TRBV5-1 and TRBJ1-6; a weak D match, TRBD1 (6 bases). Trimming removed 2 bases at V and 7 bases at J, with 16 bases between. The CDR3 extends over 16 amino acids. Germline values: CDR1 SGHRS, CDR2 YFSETQ. The CDR3 DNA reads TGCGCCAGCAGCTTCCGTCTTTTGCAGGGGAATTCACCCCTCCACTTT. Translated, it gives CASSFRLLQGNSPLHF.

The chain combines TRBV27 with TRBJ2-5; D gene ambiguous. The CDR3 consists of 11 residues. The V gene's germline CDR1 is MNHEY and CDR2 SMNVEV (reference sequence). V lost 8 bases, J lost 7 bases, and 11 bases lay in between. The CDR3 coding sequence is TGTGCCAGCCGCTGGGATGGGACCCAGTACTTC. It codes for CASRWDGTQYF.

The chain uses TRBV7-8 and TRBJ2-1; weak D call: TRBD2 (5 bases). The V gene's germline CDR1 is SGHVS and CDR2 FQNEAQ. Trimming cost V 5 bases and J 4 bases, with 6 bases left between them. The CDR3 sequence is 12 residues long. The CDR3 spells CASSRDYNEQFF. As DNA, the CDR3 is TGTGCCAGCAGCCGGGATTACAATGAGCAGTTCTTC.

The table lists this clone with a few counts. V usage is TRBV29-1 and J usage is TRBJ2-4; D unclear. Germline-derived CDR1 and CDR2 are SQVTM and ANQGSEA. The CDR3 length is 15 residues. V was shortened by 7 bases and J by 0 bases, with 16 bases between the two germline ends. The CDR3 bases are TGCAGCGATGGCCCCGATACTGCAGCCAAAAACATTCAGTACTTC. Translation: CSDGPDTAAKNIQYF.

The rearrangement joins TRBV5-1 to TRBJ1-1, with a weak D call TRBD1 (6 bases). Germline CDR1 reads SGHRS; CDR2 reads YFSETQ. This CDR3 has 13 amino acids. The V and J ends lost 3 bases and 10 bases respectively, with 16 bases between them. DNA for the CDR3: TGCGCCAGCAGCTCCGCAGGGGTTGATCGAGCTTTCTTT. It encodes CASSSAGVDRAFF.

This clone has more than one count but fewer than ten. The chain links TRBV6-5 to TRBJ1-4, with D maybe TRBD1 (6 bases). Trimming cost V 2 bases and J 0 bases, with 7 bases left between them. Germline V gene data show CDR1 as MNHEY and CDR2 as SVGAGI. The CDR3 totals 15 residues. CDR3 in DNA: TGTGCCAGCAGTTACAGGACAGCAACTAATGAAAAACTGTTTTTT. Protein product: CASSYRTATNEKLFF.

This chain links TRBV10-3 with TRBJ1-1; a weak D match, TRBD1 (5 bases). The CDR3 covers 12 residues. The germline V gene has CDR1 ENHRY and CDR2 SYGVKD. Trimming took off 4 bases at V and 3 bases at J, with 6 bases between the two ends. As DNA, the CDR3 is TGTGCCATCAGTGTGGGGGACACTGAAGCTTTCTTT. It specifies CAISVGDTEAFF.